This TCR beta chain was sequenced in a study of CXCR3-negative and CXCR3-positive naive CD8 T cells. The CDR3 loop spans 12 amino acids. 5' RACE with UMI labels generated the TRB cDNA libraries. Following a re-call of the 5' RACE reads, TCRdb has one entry per CDR3 protein and lacks DNA. Recorded for this sample: some 6,700 distinct CDR3 sequences. About this clonotype itself: Its specificity is unknown.

Sorts that each held approximately 300,000 cells were run in triplicate for every CD8+ T cell subset. The authors gated naive CD8+ T cells as CD45RO-CCR7+CD27+CD95-. Overall study findings and caveats: A higher hydrophobicity marked the TRB CDR3s of CXCR3-positive naive cells versus CXCR3-negative naive cells. Memory CD8+ cells showed much lower diversity, while both naive subsets displayed comparably high diversity. The majority of assays used fresh PBMCs, and CXCR3 expression partially decreased after cryopreservation.

The chain combines TRBV21-1 with TRBJ1-4; there is no DNA to check the TCRdb D call of TRBD1. TRBV21-1 is shown as a pseudogene. The source of this sequence is a human donor in good health. Some clones in this sample may be carry-over from other donors' samples. Source material: naive CXCR3+ CD8+ T cells from blood. Specified subset: CD45RO-CCR7+CD27+CD95- naive CD8+ T cells expressing CXCR3 (TNR3+). CDR3 protein: CASSKATGALFF.